The clone carrying this TCR beta chain was counted ten times or more. Its antigen is not identified. TCRdb passed the 5' RACE reads through MiXCR, listing each CDR3 protein once. The sample shows roughly 500,000 distinct CDR3 sequences, about a fifth of them seen only once. The entry originates in a study of T-cell memory formation after mild COVID-19. Across the whole study: TCR clustering was largely donor specific.

Whole-study results and caveats: Pre-infection memory showed some responding clones, and this suggested that cross-reactive memory joined. SARS-CoV-2 specificity of second-wave clones peaking day 37 was unconfirmed.

The sample was PBMCs or a T cell subset sorted from them (not recorded which). The sequence was collected from an adult woman who had mild COVID-19 (a few samples of this study predate the infection). Cell type and time point are not known.

The CDR3, as DNA: TGCGCCAGCAGCCAGGGACAGTACACAGATACGCAGTATTTT. This encodes CASSQGQYTDTQYF. This chain joins TRBV5-1 and TRBJ2-3, with 7 bases aligning to TRBD1. With V trimmed by 4 bases and J by 2 bases, 4 bases remained unmatched. Germline CDR1 SGHRS, CDR2 YFSETQ. There are 14 residues in the CDR3.